This T cell receptor beta chain was captured in a study of blood T cell repertoires in COVID-19. This CDR3 contains 15 residues. V gave up 2 bases and J gave up 8 bases, with 15 bases separating them. Germline V lookup: CDR1 SEHNR, CDR2 FQNEAQ (reference sequence). Clinical history reported by participants formed the basis on which cohorts were assigned. Method: immunoSEQ multiplex PCR; TCRdb's copy keeps in-frame clones and lacks some. Of 250,000 to 300,000 clones listed, roughly 88% are singletons. This clone was seen only once. The TCR comes from a woman aged 30 to 39 who had recovered from COVID-19. Material: PBMCs or T cells enriched from blood (not recorded which). V is TRBV7-9 and J is TRBJ1-4; tentative D call: TRBD1 (5 bases). The CDR3 spells CASSLKAQGWEKLFF. In nucleotides, the CDR3 is TGTGCCAGCAGCTTAAAGGCCCAGGGTTGGGAAAAACTGTTTTTT. The whole variable domain, remainder taken from reference TRBV7-9 and TRBJ1-4, is DTGVSQNPRHKITKRGQNVTFRCDPISEHNRLYWYRQTLGQGPEFLTYFQNEAQLEKSRLLSDRFSAERPKGSFSTLEIQRTEQGDSAMYLCASSLKAQGWEKLFFGSGTQLSVL.